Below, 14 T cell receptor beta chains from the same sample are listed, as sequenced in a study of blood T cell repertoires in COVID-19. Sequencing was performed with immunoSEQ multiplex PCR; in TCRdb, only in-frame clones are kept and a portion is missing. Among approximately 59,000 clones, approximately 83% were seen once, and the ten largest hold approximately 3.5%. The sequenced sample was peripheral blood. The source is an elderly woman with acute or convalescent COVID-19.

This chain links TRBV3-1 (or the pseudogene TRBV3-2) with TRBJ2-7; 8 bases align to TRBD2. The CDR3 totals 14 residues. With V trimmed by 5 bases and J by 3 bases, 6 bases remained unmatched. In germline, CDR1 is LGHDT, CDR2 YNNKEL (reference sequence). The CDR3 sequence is CASSLSGGFYEQYF. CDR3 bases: TGTGCCAGCAGCTTGAGCGGGGGCTTCTACGAGCAGTACTTC.

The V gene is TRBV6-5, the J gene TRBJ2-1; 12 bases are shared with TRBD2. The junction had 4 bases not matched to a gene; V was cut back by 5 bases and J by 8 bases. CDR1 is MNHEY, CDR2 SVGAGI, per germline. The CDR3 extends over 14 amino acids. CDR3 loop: CASSTSGRRYEQFF. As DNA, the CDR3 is TGTGCCAGCAGTACTAGCGGGAGGAGGTATGAGCAGTTCTTC.

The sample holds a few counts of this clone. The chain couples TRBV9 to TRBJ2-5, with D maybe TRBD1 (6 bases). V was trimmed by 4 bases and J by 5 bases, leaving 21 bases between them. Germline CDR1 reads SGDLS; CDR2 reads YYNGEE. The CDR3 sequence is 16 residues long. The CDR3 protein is CASSPSQGILAETQYF. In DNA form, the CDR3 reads TGTGCCAGCAGCCCCTCACAGGGTATATTGGCGGAGACCCAGTACTTC. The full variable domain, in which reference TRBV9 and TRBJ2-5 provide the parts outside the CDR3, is DSGVTQTPKHLITATGQRVTLRCSPRSGDLSVYWYQQSLDQGLQFLIQYYNGEERAKGNILERFSAQQFPDLHSELNLSSLELGDSALYFCASSPSQGILAETQYFGPGTRLLVL.

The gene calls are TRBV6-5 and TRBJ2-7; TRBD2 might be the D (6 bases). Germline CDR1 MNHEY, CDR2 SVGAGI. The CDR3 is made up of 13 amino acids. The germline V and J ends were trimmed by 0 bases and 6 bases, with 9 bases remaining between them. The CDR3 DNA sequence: TGTGCCAGCAGTTACTCGTTGGGGGGCGAGCAGTACTTC. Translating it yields CASSYSLGGEQYF.

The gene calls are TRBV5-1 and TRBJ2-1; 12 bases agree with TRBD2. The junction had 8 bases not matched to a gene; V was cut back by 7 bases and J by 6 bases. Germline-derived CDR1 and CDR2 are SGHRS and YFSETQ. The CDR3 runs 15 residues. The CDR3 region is CASGPGLAGSNEQFF. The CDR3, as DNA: TGCGCCAGCGGCCCGGGACTAGCGGGTTCCAATGAGCAGTTCTTC.

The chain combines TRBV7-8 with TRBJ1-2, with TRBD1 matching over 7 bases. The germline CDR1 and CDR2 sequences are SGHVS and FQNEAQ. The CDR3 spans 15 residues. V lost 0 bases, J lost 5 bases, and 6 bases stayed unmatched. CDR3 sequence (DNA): TGTGCCAGCAGCTTAGCGGGACAGAGGGGGTATGGCTACACCTTC. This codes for CASSLAGQRGYGYTF. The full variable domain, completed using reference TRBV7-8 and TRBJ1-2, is GAGVSQSPRYKVAKRGQDVALRCDPISGHVSLFWYQQALGQGPEFLTYFQNEAQLDKSGLPSDRFFAERPEGSVSTLKIQRTQQEDSAVYLCASSLAGQRGYGYTFGSGTRLTVV.

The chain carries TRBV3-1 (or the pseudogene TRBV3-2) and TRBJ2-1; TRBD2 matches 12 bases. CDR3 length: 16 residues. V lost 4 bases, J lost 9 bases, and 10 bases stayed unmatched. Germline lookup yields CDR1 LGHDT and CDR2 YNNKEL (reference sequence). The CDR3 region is CASSRQLAGGRAEQFF. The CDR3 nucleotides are TGTGCCAGCAGCCGCCAACTAGCGGGGGGCCGGGCTGAGCAGTTCTTC.

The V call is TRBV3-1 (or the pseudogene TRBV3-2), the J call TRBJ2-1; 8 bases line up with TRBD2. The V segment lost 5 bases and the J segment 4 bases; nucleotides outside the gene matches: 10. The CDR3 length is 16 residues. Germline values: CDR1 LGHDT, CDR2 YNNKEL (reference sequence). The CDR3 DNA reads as TGTGCCAGCAGCTCCGGGGGGGGGCCGGGTTACAATGAGCAGTTCTTC. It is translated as CASSSGGGPGYNEQFF.

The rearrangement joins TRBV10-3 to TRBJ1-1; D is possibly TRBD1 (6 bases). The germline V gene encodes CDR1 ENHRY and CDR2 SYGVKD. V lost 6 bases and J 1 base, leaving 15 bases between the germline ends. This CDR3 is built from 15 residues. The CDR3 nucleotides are TGTGCCATCAGGACTGGGGGGGGCCCGAACACTGAAGCTTTCTTT. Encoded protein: CAIRTGGGPNTEAFF.

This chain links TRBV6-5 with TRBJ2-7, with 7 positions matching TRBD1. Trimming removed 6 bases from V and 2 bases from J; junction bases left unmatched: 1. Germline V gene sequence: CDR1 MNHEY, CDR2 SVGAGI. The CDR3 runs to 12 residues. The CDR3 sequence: CASRDRTYEQYF. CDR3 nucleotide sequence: TGTGCCAGCAGGGACAGGACCTACGAGCAGTACTTC.

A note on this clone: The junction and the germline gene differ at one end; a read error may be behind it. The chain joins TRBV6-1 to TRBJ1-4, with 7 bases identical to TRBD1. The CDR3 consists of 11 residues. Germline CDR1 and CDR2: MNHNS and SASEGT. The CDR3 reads CASSEGTGLLF. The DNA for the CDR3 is TGTGCCAGCAGTGAAGGGACAGGTCTCCTTTTT.

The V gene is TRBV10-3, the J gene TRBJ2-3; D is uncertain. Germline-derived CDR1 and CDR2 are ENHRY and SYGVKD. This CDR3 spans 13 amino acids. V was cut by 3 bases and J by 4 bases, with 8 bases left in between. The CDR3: CAISDYTPDTQYF. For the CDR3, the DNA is TGTGCCATCAGTGACTATACGCCAGATACGCAGTATTTT.

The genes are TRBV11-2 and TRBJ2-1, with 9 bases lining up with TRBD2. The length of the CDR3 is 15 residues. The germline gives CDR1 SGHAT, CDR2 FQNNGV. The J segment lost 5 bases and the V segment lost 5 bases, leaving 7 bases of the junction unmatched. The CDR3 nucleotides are TGTGCCAGCAGCCGACGGACTAGCGATCACAATGAGCAGTTCTTC. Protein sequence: CASSRRTSDHNEQFF.

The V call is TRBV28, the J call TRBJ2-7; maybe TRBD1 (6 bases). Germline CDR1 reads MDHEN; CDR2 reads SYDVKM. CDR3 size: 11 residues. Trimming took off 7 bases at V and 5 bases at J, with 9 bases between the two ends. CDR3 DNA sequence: TGTGCCAGCAAACAGGGTGACGAGCAGTACTTC. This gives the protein CASKQGDEQYF.